The clone carrying this T cell receptor (beta chain) has a single count. The junction departs from the called germline gene at one end, perhaps through a read error. The data stem from a study of T cell responses to AZD1222 COVID-19 vaccine. The repertoire was sequenced with immunoSEQ multiplex PCR; TCRdb's copy has only in-frame clones and lacks some. The repertoire holds approximately 260,000 clones, with 93% as singletons. The CDR3 spans 14 residues. Germline CDR1 is SSHAT and CDR2 is FNYEAQ (reference sequence). The J gene is TRBJ2-2, the V gene TRBV7-7, with D uncertain. The TCR was taken from an adult in good health. Sample: peripheral blood, taken on day 0 of AZD1222 vaccination. The CDR3 DNA follows: TGTGCTAGCAGCCGGAACGTGGGTACCGGGGAGCTGTTTTTT. Translated: CASSRNVGTGELFF.